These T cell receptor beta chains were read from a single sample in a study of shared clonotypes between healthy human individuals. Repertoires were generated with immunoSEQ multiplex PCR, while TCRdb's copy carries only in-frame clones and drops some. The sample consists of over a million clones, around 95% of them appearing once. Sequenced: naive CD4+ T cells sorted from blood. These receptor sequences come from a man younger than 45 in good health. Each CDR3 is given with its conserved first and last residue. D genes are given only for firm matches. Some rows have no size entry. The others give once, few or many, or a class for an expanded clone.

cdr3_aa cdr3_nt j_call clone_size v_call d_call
CASSVNWGSSYNEQFF TGTGCCAGCAGCGTTAACTGGGGGAGCTCCTACAATGAGCAGTTCTTC TRBJ2-1 once TRBV7-6 -
CASSFQGATYNEQFF TGTGCCAGCAGTTTTCAAGGGGCTACCTACAATGAGCAGTTCTTC TRBJ2-1 - TRBV11-2 -
CASSYGTGYEQYF TGTGCCAGCAGTTACGGGACAGGCTACGAGCAGTACTTC TRBJ2-7 - TRBV28 TRBD1
CASSEALPQETQYF TGTGCCAGCAGTGAAGCGCTTCCACAAGAGACCCAGTACTTC TRBJ2-5 - TRBV2 -
CASSLVARPWDTQYF TGTGCCAGCAGCCTAGTAGCGAGGCCATGGGATACGCAGTATTTT TRBJ2-3 - TRBV5-5 -
CASRGQGRGETQYF TGCGCCAGCAGAGGACAGGGGAGGGGAGAGACCCAGTACTTC TRBJ2-5 - TRBV10-2 TRBD1
CASSEEGSPLGSYEQYF TGTGCCAGCAGTGAAGAGGGCAGCCCTCTAGGTTCCTACGAGCAGTACTTC TRBJ2-7 - TRBV2 -
CASSLRPGLEQYF TGTGCCAGCAGTTTAAGACCGGGCCTCGAGCAGTACTTC TRBJ2-7 - TRBV28 -
CASWGANYGYTF TGTGCCAGCTGGGGCGCAAACTATGGCTACACCTTC TRBJ1-2 once TRBV19 -
CASRSSGGQGARLDTQYF TGTGCCAGCAGGTCCTCAGGGGGACAGGGGGCGCGTCTCGATACGCAGTATTTT TRBJ2-3 once TRBV25-1 TRBD1
CASLKRHGTEAFF TGTGCCAGCTTAAAGAGGCACGGGACTGAAGCTTTCTTT TRBJ1-1 - TRBV25-1 -
CASSQRERGRSGANVLTF TGCGCCAGCAGCCAAAGGGAGAGGGGGCGATCTGGGGCCAACGTCCTGACTTTC TRBJ2-6 - TRBV4-1 TRBD1
CASSLGAGMMNTEAFF TGCGCCAGCAGCTTGGGGGCAGGGATGATGAACACTGAAGCTTTCTTT TRBJ1-1 - TRBV5-1 -
CASSQVRGLVGVEQFF TGTGCCAGCAGCCAAGTCCGGGGACTAGTAGGGGTTGAGCAGTTCTTC TRBJ2-1 - TRBV28 TRBD2
CASSRRQGNTGELFF TGTGCCAGCAGTAGGCGACAGGGTAACACCGGGGAGCTGTTTTTT TRBJ2-2 once TRBV6-5 TRBD1
CASRSRPTLLAGVLDTQYF TGTGCCAGCCGCAGCAGACCGACCTTGCTAGCGGGAGTTTTAGATACGCAGTATTTT TRBJ2-3 - TRBV5-4 TRBD2
CASSLGQGYYEQYF TGCGCCAGCAGCCTGGGACAGGGTTACTACGAGCAGTACTTC TRBJ2-7 - TRBV4-3 TRBD1
CASSLLADTGELFF TGCGCCAGCAGCCTACTAGCGGACACCGGGGAGCTGTTTTTT TRBJ2-2 - TRBV5-1 TRBD2